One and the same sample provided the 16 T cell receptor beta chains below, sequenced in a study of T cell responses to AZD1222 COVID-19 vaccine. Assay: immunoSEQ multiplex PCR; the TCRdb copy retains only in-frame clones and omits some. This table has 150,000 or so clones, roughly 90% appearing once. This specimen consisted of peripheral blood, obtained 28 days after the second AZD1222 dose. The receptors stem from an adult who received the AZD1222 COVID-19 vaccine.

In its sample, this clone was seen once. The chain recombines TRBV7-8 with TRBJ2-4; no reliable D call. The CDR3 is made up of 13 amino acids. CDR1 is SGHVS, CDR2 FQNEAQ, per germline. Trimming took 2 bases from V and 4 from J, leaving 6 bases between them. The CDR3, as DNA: TGTGCCAGCAGCTTACAAGAGAAAAACATTCAGTACTTC. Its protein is CASSLQEKNIQYF. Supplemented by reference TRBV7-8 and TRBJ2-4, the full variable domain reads GAGVSQSPRYKVAKRGQDVALRCDPISGHVSLFWYQQALGQGPEFLTYFQNEAQLDKSGLPSDRFFAERPEGSVSTLKIQRTQQEDSAVYLCASSLQEKNIQYFGAGTRLSVL.

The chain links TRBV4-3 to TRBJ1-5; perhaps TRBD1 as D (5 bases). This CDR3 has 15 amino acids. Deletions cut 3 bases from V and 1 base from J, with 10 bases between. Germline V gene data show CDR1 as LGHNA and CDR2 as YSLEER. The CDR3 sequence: CASSHNRDSNQPQHF. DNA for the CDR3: TGCGCCAGCAGCCATAACCGGGACAGCAATCAGCCCCAGCATTTT.

CDR3 coding DNA: TGTGCCAGTAGTATTGCGACAGGGGAGGTAGCTTTCTTT. Encoded protein: CASSIATGEVAFF. J is TRBJ1-1 and V is TRBV19, with TRBD1 matching over 8 bases. The V segment lost 3 bases and the J segment 10 bases; nucleotides outside the gene matches: 7. In germline, CDR1 is LNHDA, CDR2 SQIVND (reference sequence). The CDR3 is made up of 13 amino acids.

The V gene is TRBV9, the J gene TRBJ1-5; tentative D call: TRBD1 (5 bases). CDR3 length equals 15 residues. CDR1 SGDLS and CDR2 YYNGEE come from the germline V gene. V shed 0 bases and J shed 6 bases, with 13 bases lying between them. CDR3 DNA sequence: TGTGCCAGCAGCGTAGACGGGGGGTCGGGTCAGCCCCAGCATTTT. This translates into CASSVDGGSGQPQHF.

The DNA of the CDR3 is TGTGCCAGCAGTGAAATGGTCGGCGGACCTGAAGCTTTCTTT. This translates into CASSEMVGGPEAFF. The chain combines TRBV25-1 with TRBJ1-1; D remains ambiguous. The V gene lost 2 bases and the J gene lost 6 bases, with 13 bases spanning the gap. Germline assignment: CDR1 MGHDK and CDR2 SYGVNS. This CDR3 contains 14 residues.

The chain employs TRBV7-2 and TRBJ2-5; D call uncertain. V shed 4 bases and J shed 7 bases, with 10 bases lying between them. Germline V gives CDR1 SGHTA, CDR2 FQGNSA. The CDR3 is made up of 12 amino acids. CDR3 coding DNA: TGTGCCAGCAGCTCACCAATTGGGACCCAGTACTTC. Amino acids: CASSSPIGTQYF.

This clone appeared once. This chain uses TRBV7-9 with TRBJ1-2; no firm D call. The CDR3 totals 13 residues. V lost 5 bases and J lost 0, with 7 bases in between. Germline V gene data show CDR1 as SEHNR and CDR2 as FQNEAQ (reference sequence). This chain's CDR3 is CASSPSANYGYTF. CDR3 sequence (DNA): TGTGCCAGCAGCCCCAGTGCTAACTATGGCTACACCTTC. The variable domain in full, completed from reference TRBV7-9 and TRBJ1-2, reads DTGVSQNPRHKITKRGQNVTFRCDPISEHNRLYWYRQTLGQGPEFLTYFQNEAQLEKSRLLSDRFSAERPKGSFSTLEIQRTEQGDSAMYLCASSPSANYGYTFGSGTRLTVV.

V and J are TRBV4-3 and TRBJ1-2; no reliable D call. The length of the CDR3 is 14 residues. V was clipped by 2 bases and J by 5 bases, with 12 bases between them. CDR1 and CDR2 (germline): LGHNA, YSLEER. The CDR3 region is CASSQLTGNYGYTF. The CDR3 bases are TGCGCCAGCAGCCAACTTACCGGCAATTATGGCTACACCTTC.

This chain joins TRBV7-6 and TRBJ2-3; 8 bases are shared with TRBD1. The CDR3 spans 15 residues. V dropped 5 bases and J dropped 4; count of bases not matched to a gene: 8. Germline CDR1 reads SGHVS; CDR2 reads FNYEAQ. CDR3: CASSRRDRGADTQYF. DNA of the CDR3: TGTGCCAGCAGCCGAAGAGACAGGGGCGCAGATACGCAGTATTTT.

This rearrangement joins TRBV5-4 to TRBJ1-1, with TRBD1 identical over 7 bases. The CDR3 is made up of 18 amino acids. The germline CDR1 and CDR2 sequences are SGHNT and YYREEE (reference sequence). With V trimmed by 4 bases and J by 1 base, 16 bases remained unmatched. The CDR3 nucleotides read TGTGCCAGCAGCCCAGAGGTATCCCGGACAGGATGGAACACTGAAGCTTTCTTT. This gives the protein CASSPEVSRTGWNTEAFF. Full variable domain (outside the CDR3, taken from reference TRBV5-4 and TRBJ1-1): ETGVTQSPTHLIKTRGQQVTLRCSSQSGHNTVSWYQQALGQGPQFIFQYYREEENGRGNFPPRFSGLQFPNYSSELNVNALELDDSALYLCASSPEVSRTGWNTEAFFGQGTRLTVV.

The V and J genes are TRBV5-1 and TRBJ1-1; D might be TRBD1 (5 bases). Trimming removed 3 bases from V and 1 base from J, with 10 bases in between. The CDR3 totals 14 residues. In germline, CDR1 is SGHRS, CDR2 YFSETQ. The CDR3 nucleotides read TGCGCCAGCAGCTACCAGGGCGCGAACACTGAAGCTTTCTTT. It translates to CASSYQGANTEAFF.

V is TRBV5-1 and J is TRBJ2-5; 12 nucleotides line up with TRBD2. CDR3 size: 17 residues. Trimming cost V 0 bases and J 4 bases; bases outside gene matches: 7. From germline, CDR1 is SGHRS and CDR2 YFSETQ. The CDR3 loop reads CASSLAASGRAVETQYF. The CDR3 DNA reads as TGCGCCAGCAGCTTGGCGGCTAGCGGGAGGGCCGTAGAGACCCAGTACTTC.

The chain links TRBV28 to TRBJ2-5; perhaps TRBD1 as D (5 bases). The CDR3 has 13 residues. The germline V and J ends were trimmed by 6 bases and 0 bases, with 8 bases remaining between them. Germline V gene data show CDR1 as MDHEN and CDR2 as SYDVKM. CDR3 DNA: TGTGCCAGCAGCCTAGGGGACCAAGAGACCCAGTACTTC. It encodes CASSLGDQETQYF.

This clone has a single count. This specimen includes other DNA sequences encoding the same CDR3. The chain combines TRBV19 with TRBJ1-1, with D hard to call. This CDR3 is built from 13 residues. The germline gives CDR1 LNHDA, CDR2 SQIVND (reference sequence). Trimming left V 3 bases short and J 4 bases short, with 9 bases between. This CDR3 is CASSIGPSTEAFF. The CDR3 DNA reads TGTGCCAGTAGTATTGGACCGAGCACTGAAGCTTTCTTT. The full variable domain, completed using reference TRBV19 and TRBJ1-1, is DGGITQSPKYLFRKEGQNVTLSCEQNLNHDAMYWYRQDPGQGLRLIYYSQIVNDFQKGDIAEGYSVSREKKESFPLTVTSAQKNPTAFYLCASSIGPSTEAFFGQGTRLTVV.

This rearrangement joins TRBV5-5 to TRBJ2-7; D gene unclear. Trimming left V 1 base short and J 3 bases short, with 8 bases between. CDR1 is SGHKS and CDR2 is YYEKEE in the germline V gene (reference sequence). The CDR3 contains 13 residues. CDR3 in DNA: TGTGCCAGCAGCTTGCCCGGGTACTACGAGCAGTACTTC. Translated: CASSLPGYYEQYF.

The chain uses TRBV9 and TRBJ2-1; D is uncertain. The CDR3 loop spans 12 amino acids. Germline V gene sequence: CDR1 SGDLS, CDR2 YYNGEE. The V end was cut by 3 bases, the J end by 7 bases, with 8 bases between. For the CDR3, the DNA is TGTGCCAGCAGCGCCACTGAGAATGAGCAGTTCTTC. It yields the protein CASSATENEQFF.